This T cell receptor (beta chain) was documented in a study of CD8+CD57+ T cells in acquired aplastic anemia. Genomic DNA constituted the template upon which TCR beta VDJ and CDR3 profiling was performed. TCRdb re-derived calls from the reads in MiXCR, one entry per CDR3 protein. In the table there are approximately 80,000 distinct CDR3 sequences, less than 85% of which are singletons. The authors sequenced patients whose flow cytometry had shown CD8+CD57+ cell expansion. In germline, CDR1 is SNHLY, CDR2 FYNNEI. The CDR3 is made up of 15 amino acids. V lost 6 bases and J 1 base, leaving 13 bases between the germline ends.

This sequence was found in a human donor with aplastic anemia. Sequenced input: sorted CD4+, CD8+, or CD8+CD57+ T cells (not recorded which) from PBMCs. This chain connects TRBV2 to TRBJ1-3; no firm D call. This CDR3 reads CASRGNSLSGNTIYF. The CDR3 bases are TGTGCCAGCAGGGGGAACAGTTTATCTGGAAACACCATATATTTT.